Listed here is a single T cell receptor beta chain. Its antigen is currently unknown. This CDR3 has 17 amino acids. The junction had 8 bases not matched to a gene; V was cut back by 4 bases and J by 0 bases. The germline V gene has CDR1 SEHNR and CDR2 FQNEAQ (reference sequence). TCRdb keeps only in-frame clones here, not all; method: immunoSEQ multiplex PCR. Among 120,000 or so clones listed, around 90% were seen once. The sample is drawn from a study of T cell responses to AZD1222 COVID-19 vaccine. Study-level points and caveats: Baseline seropositivity characterized only a handful of AZD1222 recipients. Of spike-specific TCRs, nearly half reportedly target regions left unmutated in variants. Mostly white British, mostly female donors; authors suggested clonal diversity may be underestimated.

The genes are TRBV7-9 and TRBJ2-2, with TRBD1 identical over 7 bases. Sequenced here: peripheral blood, sampled 28 days after the second dose of the MenACWY control vaccine. This receptor was taken from an adult who received the MenACWY meningococcal vaccine as a control. CDR3 sequence: CASSSDRTYPNTGELFF. For the CDR3, the DNA is TGTGCCAGCAGCTCGGACAGGACCTACCCGAACACCGGGGAGCTGTTTTTT.